The 7 T cell receptor beta chains below were found in one sample sequenced in a study of molecular identifiers for immune sequencing clone quantification. TCRdb ran MiXCR on the PCR reads and lists one entry per CDR3 protein. This table has about 640,000 distinct CDR3 sequences, 15% to 20% appearing once. Sequencing used naive CD8+ T cells from blood, with Jurkat cell RNA spiked in. Subset defined: FACS-sorted CD8+CD4-CCR7+CD45RA+ naive T cells. The source is a human donor in good health. Some libraries in this study had Jurkat cell RNA spiked in.

The CDR3 protein is CASSLVLDVISYEQYF. CDR3 nucleotide sequence: TGTGCCAGCAGCTTAGTGCTCGACGTCATCTCCTACGAGCAGTACTTC. The V call is TRBV11-2, the J call TRBJ2-7; no clear D gene. The CDR3 is 16 amino acids. Looked up from germline, CDR1 is SGHAT and CDR2 is FQNNGV. Between the trimmed V and J ends, which lost 1 base and 0 bases, there was a span of 13 bases.

Of note for this clonotype: A single base separates this from a much larger clone, so it may be a read error. V gene TRBV25-1 combines with J gene TRBJ2-1, with D perhaps TRBD1 (5 bases). This CDR3 is built from 16 residues. Germline V gene lookup returns CDR1 MGHDK and CDR2 SYGVNS. For the CDR3, the DNA is TGTGCCAGCAGTGAATTAGAGACAGAATTCTACTATGAGCAGTTCTTC. Protein sequence: CASSELETEFYYEQFF.

The V call is TRBV12-3 or TRBV12-4, the J call TRBJ2-6, with D uncertain. Between the trimmed V and J ends, which lost 2 bases and 18 bases, there was a span of 14 bases. The CDR3 loop spans 12 amino acids. The CDR3 DNA sequence: TGTGCCAGCAGTTTATTGGGTGAGGCCCCGACTTTC. It encodes CASSLLGEAPTF.

This clonotype was counted many times. The chain uses TRBV29-1 and TRBJ2-1; maybe TRBD2 (5 bases). Germline V gene lookup returns CDR1 SQVTM and CDR2 ANQGSEA. The CDR3 is 10 residues long. Trimming left V 8 bases short and J 7 bases short, with 9 bases between. CDR3 nucleotides: TGCAGCTTTCCGGGGAATGAGCAGTTCTTC. Translating gives CSFPGNEQFF.

This clonotype appeared many times. The chain combines TRBV27 with TRBJ1-6; D gene uncertain. The CDR3 has 13 amino acids. Germline V gene lookup returns CDR1 MNHEY and CDR2 SMNVEV (reference sequence). V was trimmed by 6 bases and J by 10 bases, leaving 13 bases between them. The CDR3 sequence is CASSPGIQSPLHF. Here the CDR3 DNA reads TGTGCCAGCAGCCCCGGAATTCAATCACCCCTCCACTTT.

The gene calls are TRBV12-3 or TRBV12-4 and TRBJ2-7; TRBD1 matches 8 bases. This CDR3 contains 15 residues. V was clipped by 2 bases and J by 5 bases; unmatched bases: 8. The CDR3 spells CASSLWDRRTNEQYF. CDR3 in DNA: TGTGCCAGCAGTTTATGGGACAGGAGGACTAACGAGCAGTACTTC.

Turning to this clonotype: A much larger clone lies a single base off, so this may be a read error. The rearrangement uses TRBV20-1 and TRBJ2-5; TRBD1 agrees at 10 bases. CDR3 length equals 13 residues. The V gene's germline CDR1 is DFQATT and CDR2 SNEGSKA (reference sequence). Trimming at V came to 5 bases and at J to 4 bases, leaving 4 bases not matched to a gene. This CDR3 reads CSAGGQGPETQYF. CDR3 DNA: TGCAGTGCTGGGGGACAGGGGCCAGAGACCCAGTACTTC.